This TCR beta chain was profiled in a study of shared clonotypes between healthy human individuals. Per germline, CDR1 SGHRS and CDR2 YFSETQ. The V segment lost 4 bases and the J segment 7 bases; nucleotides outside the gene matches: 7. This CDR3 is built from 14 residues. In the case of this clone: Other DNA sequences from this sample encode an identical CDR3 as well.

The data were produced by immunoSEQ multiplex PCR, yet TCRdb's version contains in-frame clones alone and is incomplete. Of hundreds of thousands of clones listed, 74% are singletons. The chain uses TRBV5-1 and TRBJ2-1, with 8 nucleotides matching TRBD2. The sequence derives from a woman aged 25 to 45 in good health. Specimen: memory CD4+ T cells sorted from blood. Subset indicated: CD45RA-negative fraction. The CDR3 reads CASSPGTSGNEQFF. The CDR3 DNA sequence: TGCGCCAGCAGCCCAGGGACTAGTGGTAATGAGCAGTTCTTC.